These T cell receptor beta chains were read from a single sample in a study of cytomegalovirus exposure and HLA in healthy donors. Profiling relied on immunoSEQ multiplex PCR, and the TCRdb table lists in-frame clones only, not all of them. The sample records fewer than 100,000 clones, roughly 79% being singletons. Material: PBMCs. Receptors originate from a woman aged 40 to 55 in good health and CMV-seronegative. The CDR3 runs from the conserved cysteine through the conserved F or W. The D gene is left open where the match is weak. Only part of the rows carry a size: once, few, many, or a class if the clone is expanded.

v_gene	j_gene	abundance	d_gene	CDR3nt	CDR3aa
TRBV4-2	TRBJ2-1	-	TRBD2	TGTGCCAGCAGCCAAGACGTGGGCGGGGGCTACAATGAGCAGTTCTTC	CASSQDVGGGYNEQFF
TRBV18	TRBJ1-1	-	-	TGTGCCAGCTCACCACCGGGACTAGGCACTGAAGCTTTCTTT	CASSPPGLGTEAFF
TRBV7-3	TRBJ2-3	-	TRBD2	TGTGCCAGCAGTCCGGGACTAGCTAAAGATACGCAGTATTTT	CASSPGLAKDTQYF
TRBV7-9	TRBJ2-7	-	-	TGTGCCAGCAGCTTTTACTACGAGCAGTACTTC	CASSFYYEQYF
TRBV5-1	TRBJ2-5	-	-	TGCGCCAGCAGCTTGGCACAGCCAGGCCAAGAGACCCAGTACTTC	CASSLAQPGQETQYF
TRBV4-2	TRBJ2-1	-	TRBD1	TGTGCCAGCAGCCAACAACGGGACAGGGGGAATGAGCAGTTCTTC	CASSQQRDRGNEQFF
TRBV19	TRBJ1-4	once	-	TGTGCCAGTAGGGGGCAGGCCGCAACTAATGAAAAACTGTTTTTT	CASRGQAATNEKLFF
TRBV2	TRBJ2-2	-	-	TGTGCCAGGAACACCGGGAGCTTGCCCGGGGAGCTGTTTTTT	CARNTGSLPGELFF
TRBV14	TRBJ1-6	-	-	TGTGCCAGCAGCCCGACAGGCTATAATTCACCCCTCCACTTT	CASSPTGYNSPLHF
TRBV19	TRBJ2-6	-	-	TGTGCCAGTAGTCCAATAAACAGGAAAGTCTCTGGGGCCAACGTCCTGACTTTC	CASSPINRKVSGANVLTF
TRBV2	TRBJ1-4	-	-	TGTGCCAGCAGTGAAAGGCCAGGGATTGAAAAACTGTTTTTT	CASSERPGIEKLFF
TRBV11-3	TRBJ2-2	-	TRBD1	TGTGCCAGCAGCCGTCGGGACAGGGACACCGGGGAGCTGTTTTTT	CASSRRDRDTGELFF
TRBV7-9	TRBJ1-4	few	-	TGTGCCAGCAGCTTTCGACAGGTGGTAGAGGAAAAACTGTTTTTT	CASSFRQVVEEKLFF
TRBV10-3	TRBJ1-5	-	-	TGTGCCATCAGTGAGTCCGGTAGCAATCAGCCCCAGCATTTT	CAISESGSNQPQHF